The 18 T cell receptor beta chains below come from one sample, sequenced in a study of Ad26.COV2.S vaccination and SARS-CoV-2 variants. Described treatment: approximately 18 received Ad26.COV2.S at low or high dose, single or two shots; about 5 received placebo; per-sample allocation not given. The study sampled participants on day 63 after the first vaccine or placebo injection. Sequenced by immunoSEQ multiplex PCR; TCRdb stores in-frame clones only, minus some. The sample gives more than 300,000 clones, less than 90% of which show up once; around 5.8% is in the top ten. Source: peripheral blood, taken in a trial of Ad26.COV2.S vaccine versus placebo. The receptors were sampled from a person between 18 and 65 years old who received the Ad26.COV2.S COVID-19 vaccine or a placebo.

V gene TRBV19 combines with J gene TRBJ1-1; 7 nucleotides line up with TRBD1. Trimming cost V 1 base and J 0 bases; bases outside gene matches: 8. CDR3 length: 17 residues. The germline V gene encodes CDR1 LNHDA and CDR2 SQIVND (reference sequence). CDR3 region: CASSIGQGRELNTEAFF. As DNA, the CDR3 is TGTGCCAGTAGTATAGGACAGGGCAGGGAGTTGAACACTGAAGCTTTCTTT.

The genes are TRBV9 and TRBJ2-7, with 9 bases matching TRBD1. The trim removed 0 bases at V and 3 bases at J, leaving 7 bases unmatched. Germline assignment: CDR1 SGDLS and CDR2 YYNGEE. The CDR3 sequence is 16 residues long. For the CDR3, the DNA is TGTGCCAGCAGCGTAGGAGGGACAGGGCTACTCTACGAGCAGTACTTC. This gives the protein CASSVGGTGLLYEQYF. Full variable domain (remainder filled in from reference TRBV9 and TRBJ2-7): DSGVTQTPKHLITATGQRVTLRCSPRSGDLSVYWYQQSLDQGLQFLIQYYNGEERAKGNILERFSAQQFPDLHSELNLSSLELGDSALYFCASSVGGTGLLYEQYFGPGTRLTVT.

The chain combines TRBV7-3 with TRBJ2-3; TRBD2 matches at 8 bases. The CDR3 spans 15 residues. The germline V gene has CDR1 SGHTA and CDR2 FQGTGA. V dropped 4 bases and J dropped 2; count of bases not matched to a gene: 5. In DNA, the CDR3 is TGTGCCAGCAGCTGGACGGGAGGGGTCACAGATACGCAGTATTTT. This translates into CASSWTGGVTDTQYF.

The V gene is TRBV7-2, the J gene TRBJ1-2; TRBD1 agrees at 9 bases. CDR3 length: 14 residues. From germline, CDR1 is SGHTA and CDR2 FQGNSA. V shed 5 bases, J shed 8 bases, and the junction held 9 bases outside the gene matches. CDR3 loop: CASSRDRVLEGYTF. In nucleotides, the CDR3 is TGTGCCAGCAGCCGGGACAGGGTGCTGGAAGGCTACACCTTC.

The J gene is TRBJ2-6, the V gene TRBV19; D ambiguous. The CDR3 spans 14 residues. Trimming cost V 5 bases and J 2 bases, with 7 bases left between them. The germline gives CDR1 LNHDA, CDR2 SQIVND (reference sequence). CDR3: CASSGAAGANVLTF. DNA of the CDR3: TGTGCCAGTAGTGGAGCCGCTGGGGCCAACGTCCTGACTTTC.

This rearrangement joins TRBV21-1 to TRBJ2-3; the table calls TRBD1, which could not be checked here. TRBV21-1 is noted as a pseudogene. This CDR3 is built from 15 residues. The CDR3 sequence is CASSKSGLSTDTQYF. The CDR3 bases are TGTGCCAGCTCAAAATCAGGGCTCAGCACAGATACGCAGTATTTT.

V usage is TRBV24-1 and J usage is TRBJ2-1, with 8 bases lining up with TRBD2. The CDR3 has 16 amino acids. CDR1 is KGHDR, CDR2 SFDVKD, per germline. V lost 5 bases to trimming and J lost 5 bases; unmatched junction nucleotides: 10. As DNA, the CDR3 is TGTGCCACCAGTGCCCCGGGGGGGAACGTAAACAATGAGCAGTTCTTC. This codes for CATSAPGGNVNNEQFF.

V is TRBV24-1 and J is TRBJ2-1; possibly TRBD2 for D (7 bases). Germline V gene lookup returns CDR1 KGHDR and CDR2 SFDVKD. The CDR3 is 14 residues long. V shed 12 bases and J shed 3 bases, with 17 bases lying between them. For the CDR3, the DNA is TGTGCCCCTCGAGGGGGGGCAGTCTACAATGAGCAGTTCTTC. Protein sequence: CAPRGGAVYNEQFF.

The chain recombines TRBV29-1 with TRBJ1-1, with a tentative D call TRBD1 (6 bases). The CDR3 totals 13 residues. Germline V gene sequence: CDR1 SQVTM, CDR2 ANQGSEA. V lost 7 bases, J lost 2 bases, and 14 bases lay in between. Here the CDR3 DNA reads TGCAGCGCACGGGGGGCCGTAAACACTGAAGCTTTCTTT. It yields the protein CSARGAVNTEAFF.

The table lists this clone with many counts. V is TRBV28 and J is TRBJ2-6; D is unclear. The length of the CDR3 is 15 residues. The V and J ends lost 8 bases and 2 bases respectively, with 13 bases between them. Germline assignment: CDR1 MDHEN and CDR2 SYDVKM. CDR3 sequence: CASRMQVTGANVLTF. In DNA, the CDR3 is TGTGCCAGCCGTATGCAAGTGACTGGGGCCAACGTCCTGACTTTC.

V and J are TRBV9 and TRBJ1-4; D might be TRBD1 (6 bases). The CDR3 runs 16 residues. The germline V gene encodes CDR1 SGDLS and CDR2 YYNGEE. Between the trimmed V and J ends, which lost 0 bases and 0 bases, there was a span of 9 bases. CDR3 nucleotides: TGTGCCAGCAGCGTAGGGACAGTTGCAACTAATGAAAAACTGTTTTTT. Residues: CASSVGTVATNEKLFF. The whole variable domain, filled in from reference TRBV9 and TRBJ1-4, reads DSGVTQTPKHLITATGQRVTLRCSPRSGDLSVYWYQQSLDQGLQFLIQYYNGEERAKGNILERFSAQQFPDLHSELNLSSLELGDSALYFCASSVGTVATNEKLFFGSGTQLSVL.

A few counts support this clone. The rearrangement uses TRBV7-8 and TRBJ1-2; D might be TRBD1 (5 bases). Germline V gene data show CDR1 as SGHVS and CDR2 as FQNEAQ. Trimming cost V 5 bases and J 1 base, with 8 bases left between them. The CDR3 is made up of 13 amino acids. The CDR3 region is CASSLDNNYGYTF. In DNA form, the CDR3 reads TGTGCCAGCAGCCTGGACAATAACTATGGCTACACCTTC.

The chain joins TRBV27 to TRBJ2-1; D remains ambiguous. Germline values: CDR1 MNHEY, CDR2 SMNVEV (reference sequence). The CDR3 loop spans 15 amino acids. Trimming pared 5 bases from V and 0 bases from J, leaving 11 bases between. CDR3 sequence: CASSMYKSSYNEQFF. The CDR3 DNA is TGTGCCAGCAGTATGTATAAAAGCTCCTACAATGAGCAGTTCTTC.

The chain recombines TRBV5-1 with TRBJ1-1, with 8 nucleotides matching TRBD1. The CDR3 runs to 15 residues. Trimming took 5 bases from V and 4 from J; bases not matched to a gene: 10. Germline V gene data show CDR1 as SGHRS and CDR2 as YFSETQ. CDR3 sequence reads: CASSRTGTTGTEAFF. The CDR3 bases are TGCGCCAGCAGTCGGACAGGGACCACCGGCACTGAAGCTTTCTTT.

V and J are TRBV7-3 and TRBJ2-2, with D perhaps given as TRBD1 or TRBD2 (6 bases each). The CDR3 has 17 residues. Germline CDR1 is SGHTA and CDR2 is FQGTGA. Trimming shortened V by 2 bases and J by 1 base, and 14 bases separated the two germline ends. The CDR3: CASSLRGGTQNTGELFF. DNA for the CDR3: TGTGCCAGCAGCTTACGTGGCGGGACACAGAACACCGGGGAGCTGTTTTTT.

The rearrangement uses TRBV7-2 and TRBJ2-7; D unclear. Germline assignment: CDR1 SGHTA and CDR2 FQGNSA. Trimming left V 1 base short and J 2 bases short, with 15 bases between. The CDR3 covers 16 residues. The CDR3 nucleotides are TGTGCCAGCAGCTTAGTGTCCGGTGACGGAACCTACGAGCAGTACTTC. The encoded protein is CASSLVSGDGTYEQYF.

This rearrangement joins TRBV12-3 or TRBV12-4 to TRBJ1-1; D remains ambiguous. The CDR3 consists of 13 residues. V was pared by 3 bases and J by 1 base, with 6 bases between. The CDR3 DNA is TGTGCCAGCAGTTTTTCAAGGAACACTGAAGCTTTCTTT. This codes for CASSFSRNTEAFF.

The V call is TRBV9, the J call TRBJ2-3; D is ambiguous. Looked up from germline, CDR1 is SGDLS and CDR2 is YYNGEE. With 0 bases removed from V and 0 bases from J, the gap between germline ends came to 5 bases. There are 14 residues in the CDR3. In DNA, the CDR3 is TGTGCCAGCAGCGTAGAACAGAGCACAGATACGCAGTATTTT. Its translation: CASSVEQSTDTQYF.